These T cell receptor beta chains were read from a single sample in a study of tumor-infiltrating lymphocytes in primary liver carcinoma. MiXCR was run by TCRdb on the multiplex PCR reads, yielding one entry per CDR3 protein. Among under 85,000 distinct CDR3 sequences listed, approximately 72% were seen once. Sequencing was carried out using liver tumor tissue from sampling region 1. These receptors all stem from a man aged 40-50 years with primary liver carcinoma and hepatitis B virus infection. Both conserved end residues are part of each CDR3. D genes are given only for firm matches. The listing skips clone size in some rows; elsewhere it reads once, few, many or a size class.

V gene	J gene	D gene	clone size	CDR3 DNA	CDR3 protein
TRBV21-1	TRBJ2-1	.	.	TGTGCCAGCAACAAAGAGACGGGAGGTAGCAATGAGCAGTTCTTC	CASNKETGGSNEQFF
TRBV29-1	TRBJ2-1	TRBD2	.	TGTAGCGTTGTTAGCGGGAGCAATGAGCAGTTCTTC	CSVVSGSNEQFF
TRBV11-2	TRBJ2-5	.	.	TGTGCAAGCAGCCTGGGGGCGGAAGAGACCCAGTACTTC	CASSLGAEETQYF
TRBV6-6	TRBJ2-1	.	.	TGTGCCAGCAGCTCCCGCGGTAGTTTGAGGGACAATGAGCAGTTCTTC	CASSSRGSLRDNEQFF
TRBV11-2	TRBJ2-1	.	.	TGTGCCATCAGCTACTCTTCGACTAACGGGAAGGGAGGCGGGTTCTTC	CAISYSSTNGKGGGFF
TRBV10-1	TRBJ1-5	TRBD1	many	TGCGCCAGCCGTAGGACAGGGGGCAATCAGCCCCAGCATTTT	CASRRTGGNQPQHF
TRBV27	TRBJ2-7	.	.	TGTGCCAGCACCCTCTCTTGGGCTAACCCCTACGAGCAGTACTTC	CASTLSWANPYEQYF
TRBV2	TRBJ2-5	.	.	TGTGCCAGCGACAGAGAAGAGACCCAGTACTTC	CASDREETQYF
TRBV13	TRBJ2-1	.	.	TGTGCCAGCAGCCCTCCCTTCAGTACTTCCTACAATGAGCTGTTCTTC	CASSPPFSTSYNELFF
TRBV24-1	TRBJ2-1	TRBD2	.	TGTGCCACCCAATGGGGACTACGCAATGAGCAGTTCTTC	CATQWGLRNEQFF
TRBV4-1	TRBJ2-7	TRBD2	.	TGCGCCAGCAGTCGTAGATTGGTAGCGGGAGGGCAGTCGGGCCACGAGCAGTACTTC	CASSRRLVAGGQSGHEQYF